These 28 T cell receptor beta chains originate from one sample sequenced in a study of blood T cell repertoires in COVID-19 (dated by TCRdb to 2019 to 2021). Receptors were amplified or captured by the immunoSEQ multiplex PCR assay. TCRdb took over this immuneACCESS table, retaining in-frame rearrangements with V and J assigned. Such tables are incomplete; in checked studies, under half of the missing clones stem from an unresolved V gene, and the remainder is unexplained. For this sample the table gives fewer than 150,000 clones, of which 80% to 90% were detected only once. The top ten constitute 25% to 30% of the sample. The sequencing sample was made of peripheral blood. These receptors originate from a woman between 70 and 85 years old with acute or convalescent COVID-19.

The chain carries TRBV6-6 and TRBJ2-1; TRBD2 matches at 9 bases. There are 13 residues in the CDR3. Germline V gene lookup returns CDR1 MNHNY and CDR2 SVGAGI (reference sequence). The junction had 11 bases not matched to a gene; V was cut back by 5 bases and J by 15 bases. CDR3 in DNA: TGTGCCAGCAGTCGGCTTGGTAGCGGGGGTGGGTTCTTC. Translating gives CASSRLGSGGGFF.

This chain uses TRBV7-9 with TRBJ1-5, with TRBD1 identical over 9 bases. V was pared by 5 bases and J by 3 bases, with 5 bases of the junction left unmatched. This CDR3 region has 15 residues. The germline V gene has CDR1 SEHNR and CDR2 FQNEAQ (reference sequence). Written as DNA, the CDR3 is TGTGCCAGCAGCCCCGGGACAGGGATCAATCAGCCCCAGCATTTT. Its protein product is CASSPGTGINQPQHF.

The rearrangement joins TRBV5-6 to TRBJ1-3, with a tentative D call TRBD1 (5 bases). The germline V and J ends were trimmed by 2 bases and 0 bases, with 15 bases remaining between them. The V gene's germline CDR1 is SGHDT and CDR2 YYEEEE. The CDR3 contains 17 residues. CDR3 loop: CASSLGSQGYSGNTIYF. As DNA, the CDR3 is TGTGCCAGCAGCTTAGGCTCCCAGGGTTACTCTGGAAACACCATATATTTT.

Remarks on this clone: At one end the junction does not follow the germline gene, possibly because of a read error. The rearrangement joins TRBV6-5 to TRBJ1-2; D is perhaps TRBD1 (6 bases). Germline V lookup: CDR1 MNHEY, CDR2 SVGAGI. The CDR3 extends over 15 amino acids. CDR3 loop: CASSYSKRVRDNSLF. The CDR3 nucleotides are TGTGCCAGCAGTTACTCGAAACGAGTTCGGGACAACTCCCTCTTC.

V usage is TRBV28 and J usage is TRBJ1-3, with a tentative D call TRBD1 (5 bases). V was clipped by 5 bases and J by 0 bases, with 11 bases between them. CDR1 and CDR2 (germline): MDHEN, SYDVKM. This CDR3 has 15 residues. The CDR3 is CASSTTGGSGNTIYF. CDR3 DNA sequence: TGTGCCAGCAGTACTACAGGCGGCTCTGGAAACACCATATATTTT.

In its sample, this clone was seen once. The chain has TRBV28 and TRBJ1-4; TRBD1 matches 9 bases. Looked up from germline, CDR1 is MDHEN and CDR2 is SYDVKM. J gave up 7 bases and V 6 bases, and 6 bases lay outside the gene matches. The CDR3 consists of 14 residues. CDR3 in amino acids: CASSRDRGSEKLFF. CDR3 DNA sequence: TGTGCCAGCAGCCGAGACAGGGGGAGTGAAAAACTGTTTTTT.

CDR3 DNA sequence: TGTGCCAGCTACAGAGAATCCTGGTACGAGCAGTACTTC. Translated: CASYRESWYEQYF. V usage is TRBV6-5 and J usage is TRBJ2-7; no reliable D call. V lost 8 bases and J 4 bases, leaving 15 bases between the germline ends. Germline CDR1 and CDR2: MNHEY and SVGAGI. CDR3 length equals 13 residues.

CDR3 sequence reads: CASSLNPSGSQETQYF. The CDR3 DNA is TGCGCCAGCAGCCTAAACCCTAGCGGGAGCCAAGAGACCCAGTACTTC. This chain joins TRBV4-1 and TRBJ2-5, with 10 bases matching TRBD2. CDR3 size: 16 residues. Germline V gives CDR1 MGHRA, CDR2 YSYEKL. V lost 4 bases, J lost 1 base, and 6 bases stayed unmatched.

The V gene is TRBV20-1, the J gene TRBJ2-7, with D uncertain. Germline values: CDR1 DFQATT, CDR2 SNEGSKA (reference sequence). The CDR3 totals 10 residues. V lost 5 bases and J 6 bases, leaving 8 bases between the germline ends. CDR3 sequence reads: CSARAREQYF. The CDR3 nucleotides are TGCAGTGCTCGAGCGCGCGAGCAGTACTTC.

The rearrangement uses TRBV7-3 and TRBJ2-3; 7 bases agree with TRBD2. CDR3 size: 14 residues. CDR1 and CDR2 from the germline V gene are SGHTA and FQGTGA. V dropped 6 bases and J dropped 1; count of bases not matched to a gene: 4. This chain's CDR3 is CASSPTSGTDTQYF. For the CDR3, the DNA is TGTGCCAGCAGTCCTACTAGCGGCACAGATACGCAGTATTTT. The full variable domain, in which reference TRBV7-3 and TRBJ2-3 provide the parts outside the CDR3, is GAGVSQTPSNKVTEKGKYVELRCDPISGHTALYWYRQSLGQGPEFLIYFQGTGAADDSGLPNDRFFAVRPEGSVSTLKIQRTERGDSAVYLCASSPTSGTDTQYFGPGTRLTVL.

The V gene is TRBV1, the J gene TRBJ1-5. TRBV1 represents a pseudogene. This CDR3 region has 20 residues. Written as DNA, the CDR3 is TGCACCAGCAGCCAAGAAGTAGGAGGGCCGAAGAGAGTTAGCAATCAGCCCCAGCATTTT. Translation gives CTSSQEVGGPKRVSNQPQHF.

This clone has a count of ten or more. The chain couples TRBV27 to TRBJ1-5; D call uncertain. Germline V lookup: CDR1 MNHEY, CDR2 SMNVEV (reference sequence). This CDR3 has 12 amino acids. V was cut by 1 base and J by 10 bases, with 8 bases left in between. CDR3 amino acids: CASSLCRIPQHF. The CDR3 DNA is TGTGCCAGCAGTTTATGCAGGATCCCCCAGCATTTT.

V gene TRBV7-3 combines with J gene TRBJ1-1; D is unclear. The CDR3 loop spans 13 amino acids. Per germline, CDR1 SGHTA and CDR2 FQGTGA. V was pared by 3 bases and J by 1 base, with 6 bases between. The CDR3 sequence is CASSFRQNTEAFF. The CDR3 DNA sequence: TGTGCCAGCAGCTTTAGACAGAACACTGAAGCTTTCTTT.

The chain uses TRBV28 and TRBJ2-7, with 8 bases identical to TRBD2. CDR3 length equals 15 residues. CDR1 is MDHEN and CDR2 is SYDVKM in the germline V gene. V lost 7 bases to trimming and J lost 0 bases; unmatched junction nucleotides: 8. In DNA form, the CDR3 reads TGTGCCAGCACGGGGGGGCGGGGGTTCTCCTACGAGCAGTACTTC. Residues: CASTGGRGFSYEQYF.

V and J are TRBV19 and TRBJ1-1, with TRBD1 identical over 9 bases. Germline V gene sequence: CDR1 LNHDA, CDR2 SQIVND (reference sequence). The junction had 2 bases not matched to a gene; V was cut back by 9 bases and J by 0 bases. The CDR3 has 13 amino acids. The CDR3 DNA follows: TGTGCCAGCCGGGACAGGGTGAACACTGAAGCTTTCTTT. Encoded protein: CASRDRVNTEAFF.

This clone was seen just once. The chain has TRBV5-1 and TRBJ2-3, with D maybe TRBD1 (5 bases). The V gene lost 4 bases and the J gene lost 2 bases, with 14 bases spanning the gap. There are 15 residues in the CDR3. The germline V gene has CDR1 SGHRS and CDR2 YFSETQ. CDR3 sequence reads: CASSGAPSPTDTQYF. The CDR3 DNA follows: TGCGCCAGCAGCGGGGCACCCTCCCCCACAGATACGCAGTATTTT.

The gene calls are TRBV28 and TRBJ2-3; 10 nucleotides agree with TRBD2. V gave up 4 bases and J gave up 7 bases; unmatched junction bases: 11. Germline-derived CDR1 and CDR2 are MDHEN and SYDVKM. The CDR3 spans 16 residues. CDR3 DNA: TGTGCCAGCAGTTCGCCTAGCGGGGGCGACGCAAATACGCAGTATTTT. Protein product: CASSSPSGGDANTQYF.

The chain has TRBV27 and TRBJ1-1, with 11 bases lining up with TRBD1. The CDR3 is 16 residues long. The V gene end was trimmed by 7 bases and the J gene end by 4 bases; junction bases not matched to a gene: 11. Germline V gene data show CDR1 as MNHEY and CDR2 as SMNVEV (reference sequence). The CDR3 reads CASTRGQGAFGTEAFF. CDR3 sequence (DNA): TGTGCCAGCACTCGCGGACAGGGGGCGTTTGGCACTGAAGCTTTCTTT.

In DNA form, the CDR3 reads TGTGCCATCAGACCCGACGGGTGGGACAGTCATCCTTTGGGTTACTATGGCTACACCTTC. It codes for CAIRPDGWDSHPLGYYGYTF. The rearrangement joins TRBV10-3 to TRBJ1-2, with 7 bases lining up with TRBD1. CDR1 ENHRY and CDR2 SYGVKD come from the germline V gene. CDR3 length: 20 residues. J lost 3 bases, V lost 6 bases, and 25 bases had no gene match.

The chain employs TRBV5-1 and TRBJ2-7; 10 bases line up with TRBD1. In germline, CDR1 is SGHRS, CDR2 YFSETQ. J was trimmed by 2 bases and V by 4 bases; bases with no gene match: 3. CDR3 length equals 14 residues. Here the CDR3 DNA reads TGCGCCAGCAGCAGGACAGGGGGGGCCTACGAGCAGTACTTC. It translates to CASSRTGGAYEQYF.

The chain joins TRBV9 to TRBJ2-6; 7 bases are a match to TRBD1. Germline CDR1 reads SGDLS; CDR2 reads YYNGEE. The ends lost 5 bases at V and 0 bases at J; junction bases unmatched: 11. The CDR3 is made up of 18 amino acids. The CDR3 here is CASRDTGTDRSGANVLTF. The CDR3 DNA reads as TGTGCCAGCAGAGATACCGGGACAGATCGCTCTGGGGCCAACGTCCTGACTTTC.

This chain connects TRBV28 to TRBJ1-5; D remains ambiguous. V lost 4 bases and J lost 0, with 7 bases in between. Per the germline V gene, CDR1 is MDHEN and CDR2 is SYDVKM. The length of the CDR3 is 14 residues. In nucleotides, the CDR3 is TGTGCCAGCAGTTCCGACTATAGCAATCAGCCCCAGCATTTT. Translated, it gives CASSSDYSNQPQHF.

CDR3 nucleotide sequence: TGTGCCTGGAGTCCAAATAGCAATCAGCCCCAGCATTTT. Amino acids: CAWSPNSNQPQHF. V gene TRBV30 combines with J gene TRBJ1-5, with unresolved D. Germline assignment: CDR1 GTSNPN and CDR2 SVGIG (reference sequence). V lost 2 bases, J lost 0 bases, and 5 bases lay in between. The CDR3 loop spans 13 amino acids.

The chain couples TRBV7-2 to TRBJ1-5, with D perhaps matching TRBD1 (5 bases). The germline CDR1 and CDR2 sequences are SGHTA and FQGNSA. The CDR3 sequence is 13 residues long. V was clipped by 5 bases and J by 7 bases, with 12 bases between them. The DNA of the CDR3 is TGTGCCAGCAGCACAAGACAGACACAGCCCCAGCATTTT. This codes for CASSTRQTQPQHF.

The chain joins TRBV11-2 to TRBJ1-4, with D possibly TRBD1 on 6 matching bases. Looked up from germline, CDR1 is SGHAT and CDR2 is FQNNGV. The V gene lost 5 bases and the J gene lost 7 bases, with 14 bases spanning the gap. The CDR3 runs to 14 residues. CDR3 bases: TGTGCCAGCAGCCCAGTGGGGGCGATTGAAAAACTGTTTTTT. Translating it yields CASSPVGAIEKLFF.

The DNA for the CDR3 is TGTGCCACCAGTGATCCCCGGACAGTAGGCTACACCTTC. Its protein product is CATSDPRTVGYTF. This chain uses TRBV24-1 with TRBJ1-2, with D perhaps TRBD1 (6 bases). The germline V and J ends were trimmed by 3 bases and 8 bases, with 12 bases remaining between them. Germline V CDR1 and CDR2: KGHDR, SFDVKD. This CDR3 region has 13 residues.

The gene calls are TRBV6-6 and TRBJ1-4; D is unresolved. The V gene lost 6 bases and the J gene lost 8 bases, with 7 bases spanning the gap. Germline V gene lookup returns CDR1 MNHNY and CDR2 SVGAGI (reference sequence). This CDR3 comprises 11 residues. CDR3 region: CASSVGEKLFF. The DNA for the CDR3 is TGTGCCAGCAGCGTTGGCGAAAAACTGTTTTTT.

The rearrangement joins TRBV7-6 to TRBJ2-5, with a possible D match to TRBD2 (6 bases). CDR3 size: 16 residues. The V gene lost 5 bases and the J gene lost 5 bases, with 21 bases spanning the gap. CDR1 and CDR2 from the germline V gene are SGHVS and FNYEAQ. The CDR3 is CASSHALGGSWETQYF. DNA for the CDR3: TGTGCCAGCAGCCACGCCTTGGGGGGTTCGTGGGAGACCCAGTACTTC. Combining the CDR3 with reference TRBV7-6 and TRBJ2-5 gives the whole variable domain GAGVSQSPRYKVTKRGQDVALRCDPISGHVSLYWYRQALGQGPEFLTYFNYEAQQDKSGLPNDRFSAERPEGSISTLTIQRTEQRDSAMYRCASSHALGGSWETQYFGPGTRLLVL.